Below, 10 T cell receptor beta chains from the same sample are listed, as sequenced in a study of OX40 agonist ivuxolimab in advanced cancers. The protocol was immunoSEQ multiplex PCR, while the TCRdb copy is restricted to in-frame clones and leaves out a portion. The sample has 90,000 to 100,000 clones, approximately 94% seen once. The sample in question was CD4+ or CD8+ T cells sorted from blood, obtained in a trial of the OX40 agonist ivuxolimab. All receptors derive from an adult with an advanced solid tumor such as melanoma, head and neck, liver or kidney cancer.

The genes are TRBV19 and TRBJ2-2; D unclear. This CDR3 comprises 17 residues. Germline V gene lookup returns CDR1 LNHDA and CDR2 SQIVND (reference sequence). V lost 3 bases, J lost 4 bases, and 18 bases lay in between. In DNA form, the CDR3 reads TGTGCCAGTAGTATTAGTGGCAATCCTTCCCCCACCGGGGAGCTGTTTTTT. Its protein product is CASSISGNPSPTGELFF.

The chain has TRBV19 and TRBJ1-5; D is undetermined. The CDR3 totals 14 residues. Trimming removed 1 base at V and 2 bases at J, with 6 bases between. Germline lookup yields CDR1 LNHDA and CDR2 SQIVND (reference sequence). The DNA of the CDR3 is TGTGCCAGTAGTATAGGGGCCGGCAATCAGCCCCAGCATTTT. Translated, it gives CASSIGAGNQPQHF.

The chain uses TRBV28 and TRBJ1-5, with 7 bases fitting TRBD1. V dropped 6 bases and J dropped 2; count of bases not matched to a gene: 7. This CDR3 has 15 amino acids. CDR1 is MDHEN, CDR2 SYDVKM, per germline. The CDR3 spells CASSPRGFGNQPQHF. The CDR3 DNA is TGTGCCAGCAGCCCCAGGGGGTTTGGCAATCAGCCCCAGCATTTT.

This clone was observed a few times. The chain couples TRBV4-1 to TRBJ1-1, with 7 bases aligning to TRBD1. Germline CDR1 MGHRA, CDR2 YSYEKL. V shed 6 bases and J 5 bases; nucleotides not matched to a gene: 3. The CDR3 runs to 12 residues. CDR3 residues: CASSPDRTEAFF. CDR3 DNA sequence: TGCGCCAGCAGTCCGGACAGGACTGAAGCTTTCTTT.

This clone was picked up a small number of times. This chain's CDR3 is CASSSGEGFTEAFF. The CDR3 DNA reads as TGTGCCAGCAGCAGTGGGGAGGGTTTCACTGAAGCTTTCTTT. This chain links TRBV7-3 with TRBJ1-1; D ambiguous. The CDR3 loop spans 14 amino acids. The germline V gene has CDR1 SGHTA and CDR2 FQGTGA. V was clipped by 5 bases and J by 4 bases, with 14 bases between them.

V and J are TRBV9 and TRBJ2-2; TRBD2 matches 9 bases. The CDR3 loop spans 14 amino acids. The V gene end was trimmed by 3 bases and the J gene end by 7 bases; junction bases not matched to a gene: 4. Germline CDR1 is SGDLS and CDR2 is YYNGEE. The CDR3 sequence is CASSGGTSIGELFF. In DNA, the CDR3 is TGTGCCAGCAGCGGGGGGACTAGCATCGGGGAGCTGTTTTTT. The full variable domain, rest sourced from reference TRBV9 and TRBJ2-2, is DSGVTQTPKHLITATGQRVTLRCSPRSGDLSVYWYQQSLDQGLQFLIQYYNGEERAKGNILERFSAQQFPDLHSELNLSSLELGDSALYFCASSGGTSIGELFFGEGSRLTVL.

The chain carries TRBV7-8 and TRBJ2-7; a weak D match, TRBD2 (7 bases). This CDR3 is 15 amino acids long. Germline values: CDR1 SGHVS, CDR2 FQNEAQ. Trimming removed 5 bases at V and 3 bases at J, with 17 bases between. CDR3 in DNA: TGTGCCAGCAGCCCCCCCTGGGGGGGCCTCTACGAGCAGTACTTC. Its translation: CASSPPWGGLYEQYF.

The chain carries TRBV7-3 and TRBJ2-3; 9 nucleotides align to TRBD1. The CDR3 is 17 residues long. Germline V gene sequence: CDR1 SGHTA, CDR2 FQGTGA. With 3 bases clipped from V and 2 bases from J, the junction kept 9 bases outside the gene matches. This chain's CDR3 is CASSFGGQGKNTDTQYF. The CDR3 region has the DNA TGTGCCAGCAGCTTCGGCGGACAGGGGAAAAACACAGATACGCAGTATTTT.

The rearrangement links TRBV6-4 to TRBJ1-2, with D perhaps TRBD1 (6 bases). Germline V lookup: CDR1 MRHNA, CDR2 SNTAGT. The CDR3 runs 15 residues. V lost 7 bases to trimming and J lost 0 bases, with 15 bases between them. The CDR3 sequence is CASNPGTTTNYGYTF. The CDR3 region has the DNA TGTGCCAGCAACCCTGGGACAACTACTAACTATGGCTACACCTTC.

The chain recombines TRBV5-1 with TRBJ2-1; D possibly matches TRBD1 or TRBD2 (5 bases each). V lost 0 bases, J lost 9 bases, and 10 bases lay in between. The length of the CDR3 is 13 residues. The germline V gene has CDR1 SGHRS and CDR2 YFSETQ. This CDR3 is CASSLEEGLEQFF. In DNA, the CDR3 is TGCGCCAGCAGCTTGGAAGAGGGGCTTGAGCAGTTCTTC.